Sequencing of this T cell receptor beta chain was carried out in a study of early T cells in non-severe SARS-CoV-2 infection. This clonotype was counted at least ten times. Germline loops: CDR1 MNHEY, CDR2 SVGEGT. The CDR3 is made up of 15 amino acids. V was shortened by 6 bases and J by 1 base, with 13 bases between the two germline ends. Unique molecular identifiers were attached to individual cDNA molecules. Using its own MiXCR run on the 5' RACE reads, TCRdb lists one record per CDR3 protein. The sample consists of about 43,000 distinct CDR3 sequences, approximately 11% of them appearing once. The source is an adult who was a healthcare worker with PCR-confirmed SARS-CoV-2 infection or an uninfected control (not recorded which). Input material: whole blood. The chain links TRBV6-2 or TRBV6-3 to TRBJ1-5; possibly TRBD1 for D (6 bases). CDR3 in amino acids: CASRSGTQSNQPQHF. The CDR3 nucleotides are TGTGCCAGCAGATCCGGGACACAGAGCAATCAGCCCCAGCATTTT.